The 24 T cell receptor beta chains presented below share a single source sample, sequenced in a study of cytomegalovirus exposure and HLA in healthy donors. Primers for the PCR totalled 60 Vbeta and 13 Jbeta. Some clones are missing from TCRdb's copy, which holds only in-frame ones; the method was immunoSEQ multiplex PCR. In the table there are approximately 53,000 clones, more than 60% of which are singletons. What was sequenced was PBMCs. The source of these receptors is a woman between 40 and 55 years old in good health and CMV-seropositive.

The CDR3 nucleotides read TGCGCCAGCAGCTTACAGGGGGTAAACACTGAAGCTTTCTTT. Residues: CASSLQGVNTEAFF. This chain connects TRBV5-1 to TRBJ1-1; 8 positions agree with TRBD1. The CDR3 has 14 amino acids. CDR1 is SGHRS and CDR2 is YFSETQ in the germline V gene. V shed 2 bases, J shed 2 bases, and the junction held 2 bases outside the gene matches.

This clone appeared once. The V gene is TRBV5-4, the J gene TRBJ2-7, with 9 bases aligning to TRBD1. V lost 0 bases and J lost 0; bases outside the gene matches: 10. Per the germline V gene, CDR1 is SGHNT and CDR2 is YYREEE (reference sequence). The CDR3 is made up of 18 amino acids. CDR3 nucleotide sequence: TGTGCCAGCAGCTTGGACTTGCTAAGACAGGGGGGCTCCTACGAGCAGTACTTC. Encoded protein: CASSLDLLRQGGSYEQYF. Full variable domain (remainder filled in from reference TRBV5-4 and TRBJ2-7): ETGVTQSPTHLIKTRGQQVTLRCSSQSGHNTVSWYQQALGQGPQFIFQYYREEENGRGNFPPRFSGLQFPNYSSELNVNALELDDSALYLCASSLDLLRQGGSYEQYFGPGTRLTVT.

The chain combines TRBV25-1 with TRBJ1-2; D is undetermined. The CDR3 has 12 residues. Trimming took 1 base from V and 7 from J, leaving 7 bases between them. Germline CDR1 MGHDK, CDR2 SYGVNS. CDR3 DNA: TGTGCCAGCAGTGAATGGAGGGTTGGCTACACCTTC. It codes for CASSEWRVGYTF.

The rearrangement links TRBV9 to TRBJ1-4, with 9 bases matching TRBD1. V lost 2 bases and J lost 5; bases outside the gene matches: 4. In germline, CDR1 is SGDLS, CDR2 YYNGEE. This CDR3 region has 15 residues. The CDR3 sequence is CASSVEGTGNEKLFF. CDR3 coding DNA: TGTGCCAGCAGCGTTGAAGGGACAGGGAATGAAAAACTGTTTTTT.

Details on this clone: Other nucleotide sequences from this sample produce the same CDR3. The genes are TRBV30 and TRBJ1-1; TRBD1 is a possible D gene (6 bases). The CDR3 sequence is 13 residues long. The V gene's germline CDR1 is GTSNPN and CDR2 SVGIG (reference sequence). Trimming took 8 bases from V and 4 from J, leaving 17 bases between them. CDR3 sequence: CAGSTGWSTEAFF. DNA of the CDR3: TGTGCCGGATCCACAGGGTGGAGCACTGAAGCTTTCTTT.

The rearrangement joins TRBV10-1 to TRBJ1-4, with D possibly matching TRBD1 (6 bases). Trimming shortened V by 3 bases and J by 8 bases, and 10 bases separated the two germline ends. The CDR3 is 13 residues long. CDR1 WNHNN and CDR2 SYGVQD come from the germline V gene (reference sequence). The CDR3 region is CASSDTGSEKLFF. DNA for the CDR3: TGCGCCAGCAGTGACACAGGGTCGGAAAAACTGTTTTTT.

The chain is built from TRBV2 and TRBJ1-5; no reliable D call. Trimming cost V 8 bases and J 0 bases, with 26 bases left between them. Germline V gives CDR1 SNHLY, CDR2 FYNNEI. The CDR3 spans 19 residues. CDR3 sequence: CASAREKGRPRDSNQPQHF. The CDR3 region has the DNA TGTGCCAGCGCCCGGGAGAAAGGCAGGCCGCGTGATAGCAATCAGCCCCAGCATTTT. The full variable domain, in which reference TRBV2 and TRBJ1-5 provide the parts outside the CDR3, is EPEVTQTPSHQVTQMGQEVILRCVPISNHLYFYWYRQILGQKVEFLVSFYNNEISEKSEIFDDQFSVERPDGSNFTLKIRSTKLEDSAMYFCASAREKGRPRDSNQPQHFGDGTRLSIL.

The genes are TRBV6-5 and TRBJ2-1, with D possibly TRBD2 on 5 matching bases. The V end lost 5 bases, the J end lost 7 bases, and 15 bases lay between the germline ends. There are 14 residues in the CDR3. Germline assignment: CDR1 MNHEY and CDR2 SVGAGI. CDR3 DNA: TGTGCCAGCAGTGATCGGAGGAGTATGAATGAGCAGTTCTTC. Amino acids: CASSDRRSMNEQFF.

The rearrangement uses TRBV2 and TRBJ1-1; D is uncertain. With 6 bases removed from V and 1 base from J, the gap between germline ends came to 3 bases. The germline gives CDR1 SNHLY, CDR2 FYNNEI. The CDR3 has 11 residues. The DNA of the CDR3 is TGTGCCAGCAGCCAGAACACTGAAGCTTTCTTT. Amino acid sequence: CASSQNTEAFF. Combining the CDR3 with reference TRBV2 and TRBJ1-1 gives the whole variable domain EPEVTQTPSHQVTQMGQEVILRCVPISNHLYFYWYRQILGQKVEFLVSFYNNEISEKSEIFDDQFSVERPDGSNFTLKIRSTKLEDSAMYFCASSQNTEAFFGQGTRLTVV.

The chain combines TRBV9 with TRBJ1-5; 8 bases match TRBD1. Per germline, CDR1 SGDLS and CDR2 YYNGEE. The J segment lost 4 bases and the V segment lost 5 bases, leaving 5 bases of the junction unmatched. The CDR3 is 14 amino acids. CDR3 region: CASSTTGGNQPQHF. CDR3 coding DNA: TGTGCCAGCAGTACCACAGGGGGGAATCAGCCCCAGCATTTT.

This chain connects TRBV5-1 to TRBJ1-2, with 9 bases matching TRBD1. Losses at the gene ends were 4 bases for V and 4 bases for J; bases not matched to a gene: 8. There are 15 residues in the CDR3. Germline V gene lookup returns CDR1 SGHRS and CDR2 YFSETQ. The CDR3 protein is CASSDPGQGTYGYTF. The DNA for the CDR3 is TGCGCCAGCAGCGATCCGGGACAGGGTACCTATGGCTACACCTTC.

The chain carries TRBV15 and TRBJ2-7; tentative D call: TRBD2 (6 bases). The CDR3 consists of 16 residues. Per the germline V gene, CDR1 is LNHNV and CDR2 is YYDKDF (reference sequence). The germline V and J ends were trimmed by 0 bases and 6 bases, with 18 bases remaining between them. CDR3 coding DNA: TGTGCCACCAGCAGAGATTGGGCGGGGAGCCGACTCGAGCAGTACTTC. Its protein is CATSRDWAGSRLEQYF. The variable domain in full, completed from reference TRBV15 and TRBJ2-7, reads DAMVIQNPRYQVTQFGKPVTLSCSQTLNHNVMYWYQQKSSQAPKLLFHYYDKDFNNEADTPDNFQSRRPNTSFCFLDIRSPGLGDTAMYLCATSRDWAGSRLEQYFGPGTRLTVT.

This clone came up once. The chain uses TRBV6-5 and TRBJ2-7; TRBD2 aligns across 11 bases. The CDR3 is 15 residues long. The ends lost 4 bases at V and 4 bases at J; junction bases unmatched: 6. From germline, CDR1 is MNHEY and CDR2 SVGAGI. The CDR3 reads CASSSPGTSGYEQYF. The CDR3 nucleotides read TGTGCCAGCAGTTCCCCTGGGACTAGCGGATACGAGCAGTACTTC.

The CDR3 nucleotides read TGTGCCAGCAGACCTGGGACAGCTGGAAACACCATATATTTT. It translates to CASRPGTAGNTIYF. This chain links TRBV13 with TRBJ1-3; the match to TRBD1 covers 7 bases. The CDR3 length is 14 residues. Germline V lookup: CDR1 PRHDT, CDR2 FYEKMQ (reference sequence). V gave up 6 bases and J gave up 2 bases; unmatched junction bases: 4.

This chain links TRBV19 with TRBJ1-1; perhaps TRBD1 as D (5 bases). The germline V gene encodes CDR1 LNHDA and CDR2 SQIVND (reference sequence). CDR3 length: 13 amino acids. With 3 bases removed from V and 3 bases from J, the gap between germline ends came to 8 bases. The CDR3 region has the DNA TGTGCCAGTAGTATCAAAGGGGACACTGAAGCTTTCTTT. Translation: CASSIKGDTEAFF.

The chain's CDR3 is CSVWDRGRSGANVLTF. The DNA for the CDR3 is TGCAGCGTATGGGACAGGGGGCGATCTGGGGCCAACGTCCTGACTTTC. This chain uses TRBV29-1 with TRBJ2-6, with 12 bases identical to TRBD1. The length of the CDR3 is 16 residues. Germline V gene lookup returns CDR1 SQVTM and CDR2 ANQGSEA. J gave up 1 base and V 6 bases, and 4 bases lay outside the gene matches.

J is TRBJ2-2 and V is TRBV7-7; 9 positions agree with TRBD1. This CDR3 comprises 14 residues. Per the germline V gene, CDR1 is SSHAT and CDR2 is FNYEAQ (reference sequence). Trimming removed 1 base from V and 6 bases from J; junction bases left unmatched: 0. In DNA form, the CDR3 reads TGTGCCAGCAGCTTAGGACAGGGGGCCGGGGAGCTGTTTTTT. Residues: CASSLGQGAGELFF.

The genes are TRBV29-1 and TRBJ2-7; 8 bases are a match to TRBD1. Germline lookup yields CDR1 SQVTM and CDR2 ANQGSEA. With V trimmed by 0 bases and J by 9 bases, 4 bases remained unmatched. There are 12 residues in the CDR3. The CDR3 sequence: CSVEDRGRGQYF. CDR3 bases: TGCAGCGTTGAAGACAGGGGGCGCGGGCAGTACTTC.

J is TRBJ2-3 and V is TRBV18; TRBD1 is a possible D gene (6 bases). Trimming shortened V by 2 bases and J by 2 bases, and 11 bases separated the two germline ends. There are 15 residues in the CDR3. The germline CDR1 and CDR2 sequences are KGHSH and LQKENI. CDR3 sequence reads: CASSPKGQTTDTQYF. CDR3 coding DNA: TGTGCCAGCTCACCAAAAGGACAGACCACAGATACGCAGTATTTT.

This clone appeared a few times. The V and J genes are TRBV7-2 and TRBJ2-5; 7 nucleotides line up with TRBD2. The tail of the sequence fits TRBJ2-7 better, so the J call may be wrong. The CDR3 has 16 amino acids. Germline assignment: CDR1 SGHTA and CDR2 FQGNSA. In nucleotides, the CDR3 is TGTGCCAGCAGCTTACTGACTAGCTTCACGTCCTACGAGCAGTACTTC. It yields the protein CASSLLTSFTSYEQYF.

The genes are TRBV28 and TRBJ1-6; 7 positions match TRBD1. V lost 3 bases and J lost 6; bases outside the gene matches: 5. The CDR3 runs to 15 residues. Looked up from germline, CDR1 is MDHEN and CDR2 is SYDVKM. The CDR3 region has the DNA TGTGCCAGCAGTTTTAGGACAGGTGGTAATTCACCCCTCCACTTT. This codes for CASSFRTGGNSPLHF.

The chain is built from TRBV2 and TRBJ2-3, with 7 nucleotides matching TRBD1. With V trimmed by 6 bases and J by 0 bases, 6 bases remained unmatched. The CDR3 is made up of 15 amino acids. Per germline, CDR1 SNHLY and CDR2 FYNNEI. CDR3 sequence: CASRPTGASTDTQYF. The CDR3 region has the DNA TGTGCCAGCAGACCTACAGGGGCGAGCACAGATACGCAGTATTTT. Looking up the rest from reference TRBV2 and TRBJ2-3 gives the full variable domain: EPEVTQTPSHQVTQMGQEVILRCVPISNHLYFYWYRQILGQKVEFLVSFYNNEISEKSEIFDDQFSVERPDGSNFTLKIRSTKLEDSAMYFCASRPTGASTDTQYFGPGTRLTVL.

CDR3 nucleotide sequence: TGTGCCAGCAGTTTAATGGCGAACACTGAAGCTTTCTTT. Its translation is CASSLMANTEAFF. V is TRBV27 and J is TRBJ1-1; no firm D call. Germline CDR1 is MNHEY and CDR2 is SMNVEV (reference sequence). Trimming pared 2 bases from V and 1 base from J, leaving 5 bases between. The CDR3 has 13 residues.

This chain uses TRBV7-2 with TRBJ2-3, with 9 bases identical to TRBD2. J was trimmed by 1 base and V by 5 bases; bases with no gene match: 10. The CDR3 loop spans 17 amino acids. Looked up from germline, CDR1 is SGHTA and CDR2 is FQGNSA. Here the CDR3 DNA reads TGTGCCAGCAGCCCCCCCCTGGCTAGCGGGGGCACAGATACGCAGTATTTT. Its protein is CASSPPLASGGTDTQYF.